This entry lists 24 T cell receptor beta chains sequenced from one sample in a study of blood T cells in healthy people across ages. A second roughly 7 to 12 cycle PCR used barcoded and J-beta primers. TCRdb reprocessed the 5' RACE reads with MiXCR, giving one entry per CDR3 protein. The data hold approximately 350,000 distinct CDR3 sequences, with over 45% observed a single time. The sequencing sample was made of blood. These receptors were collected from a man aged 60 to 69 in good health.

This clonotype was found a few times. This chain connects TRBV21-1 to TRBJ2-5; TRBD2 is the table's D call, not checked against the DNA. TRBV21-1 is labeled a pseudogene. This CDR3 has 18 residues. The CDR3 loop is CASSKELVGGIGLETQYF. The CDR3 coding sequence is TGTGCCAGCAGCAAAGAACTAGTCGGGGGAATCGGGCTAGAGACCCAGTACTTC.

This clonotype was picked up one time. The rearrangement joins TRBV4-1 to TRBJ2-1; no reliable D call. Deletions cut 1 base from V and 2 bases from J, with 12 bases between. Germline V gene lookup returns CDR1 MGHRA and CDR2 YSYEKL. This CDR3 comprises 16 residues. CDR3 DNA: TGCGCCAGCAGCCAAGGACCGGGTTTGACCTACAATGAGCAGTTCTTC. Its protein is CASSQGPGLTYNEQFF.

This chain connects TRBV9 to TRBJ2-7, with TRBD1 matching 11 bases. Per germline, CDR1 SGDLS and CDR2 YYNGEE. Trimming took 3 bases from V and 2 from J; bases not matched to a gene: 7. CDR3 length: 16 amino acids. The CDR3, as DNA: TGTGCCAGCAGCGCGGGGACGGGACAGGGGGCCTACGAGCAGTACTTC. Amino acid sequence: CASSAGTGQGAYEQYF.

The CDR3 DNA reads TGTGCCAGCAGCTCCACGCGGGGGGGGAGTGAGCAGTTCTTC. Its translation is CASSSTRGGSEQFF. V and J are TRBV7-2 and TRBJ2-1; 9 nucleotides align to TRBD2. The J segment lost 9 bases and the V segment lost 4 bases, leaving 7 bases of the junction unmatched. Germline CDR1 SGHTA, CDR2 FQGNSA. CDR3 length: 14 residues.

This rearrangement joins TRBV7-3 to TRBJ1-2; no clear D. V lost 5 bases and J 4 bases, leaving 14 bases between the germline ends. CDR3 size: 14 residues. The germline gives CDR1 SGHTA, CDR2 FQGTGA. The CDR3 loop is CASSPGSSLYGYTF. As DNA, the CDR3 is TGTGCCAGCAGCCCAGGCAGTTCCCTCTATGGCTACACCTTC.

This sequence joins TRBV27 and TRBJ2-1; 9 nucleotides agree with TRBD2. CDR3 length: 18 amino acids. The trim removed 0 bases at V and 2 bases at J, leaving 8 bases unmatched. Germline lookup yields CDR1 MNHEY and CDR2 SMNVEV (reference sequence). In DNA form, the CDR3 reads TGTGCCAGCAGTTTATCGTCGGCGGGAGGGTGGGCCTACAATGAGCAGTTCTTC. Protein: CASSLSSAGGWAYNEQFF.

CDR3 region: CATSRGLGEQFF. The CDR3 bases are TGTGCCACCAGCAGAGGTTTGGGGGAGCAGTTCTTC. The V call is TRBV15, the J call TRBJ2-1, with D hard to call. Germline CDR1 is LNHNV and CDR2 is YYDKDF (reference sequence). This CDR3 region has 12 residues. Trimming cost V 1 base and J 10 bases, with 8 bases left between them. Combining the CDR3 with reference TRBV15 and TRBJ2-1 gives the whole variable domain DAMVIQNPRYQVTQFGKPVTLSCSQTLNHNVMYWYQQKSSQAPKLLFHYYDKDFNNEADTPDNFQSRRPNTSFCFLDIRSPGLGDTAMYLCATSRGLGEQFFGPGTRLTVL.

Concerning this clonotype: This may arise from a read error, as a much more abundant clone is one base away. The chain couples TRBV29-1 to TRBJ2-7; possibly TRBD1 for D (5 bases). The CDR3 length is 15 residues. Trimming cost V 7 bases and J 7 bases, with 26 bases left between them. CDR1 is SQVTM, CDR2 ANQGSEA, per germline. The CDR3 reads CSAGARARPGNEQYF. In DNA form, the CDR3 reads TGCAGCGCCGGAGCCAGGGCGCGCCCGGGCAATGAGCAGTACTTC.

The rearrangement joins TRBV29-1 to TRBJ2-7; D gene uncertain. Trimming removed 5 bases from V and 2 bases from J, with 7 bases in between. The CDR3 has 11 amino acids. CDR1 SQVTM and CDR2 ANQGSEA come from the germline V gene. CDR3 nucleotides: TGCAGCGTTAAGGGTCCCTACGAGCAGTACTTC. Amino acid sequence: CSVKGPYEQYF.

The chain joins TRBV20-1 to TRBJ2-5; 10 bases are shared with TRBD2. V was clipped by 0 bases and J by 11 bases; unmatched bases: 9. Germline CDR1 reads DFQATT; CDR2 reads SNEGSKA (reference sequence). This CDR3 has 14 amino acids. CDR3 coding DNA: TGCAGTGCTAGAGATCCGCTAGCGGGGGATGGGCAGTACTTC. Its protein product is CSARDPLAGDGQYF.

Details on this clonotype: At one end the junction does not follow the germline gene, possibly because of a read error. This chain joins TRBV7-9 and TRBJ2-7; perhaps TRBD2 as D (5 bases). CDR1 is SEHNR, CDR2 FQNEAQ, per germline (reference sequence). The CDR3 covers 13 residues. CDR3 coding DNA: TGTGCCAGCAGCGTAGCGTCGTTTGGATACCAGTACTTC. It translates to CASSVASFGYQYF.

This clonotype was picked up one time. The V and J genes are TRBV29-1 and TRBJ1-1; possibly TRBD1 for D (5 bases). The V gene lost 7 bases and the J gene lost 0 bases, with 12 bases spanning the gap. This CDR3 region has 13 residues. Germline CDR1 is SQVTM and CDR2 is ANQGSEA. CDR3 sequence: CSGKEGMNTEAFF. DNA for the CDR3: TGCAGCGGGAAGGAGGGGATGAACACTGAAGCTTTCTTT.

The genes are TRBV28 and TRBJ2-7; D possibly uses TRBD1 or TRBD2 (5 bases each). V lost 7 bases to trimming and J lost 4 bases, with 17 bases between them. The length of the CDR3 is 14 residues. CDR1 is MDHEN, CDR2 SYDVKM, per germline. CDR3 bases: TGTGCCAGCAAAGGGACGAGGGGACGATACGAGCAGTACTTC. It yields the protein CASKGTRGRYEQYF.

J is TRBJ2-1 and V is TRBV6-5; TRBD1 is a possible D gene (5 bases). V dropped 4 bases and J dropped 6 bases, with 16 bases sitting between them. The CDR3 covers 15 residues. Germline-derived CDR1 and CDR2 are MNHEY and SVGAGI. This chain's CDR3 is CASSSRQPTLNEQFF. The CDR3 DNA is TGTGCCAGCAGTTCCCGACAGCCGACCCTCAATGAGCAGTTCTTC.

This clonotype has ten or more counts. The V gene is TRBV6-1, the J gene TRBJ2-3; the match to TRBD2 covers 15 bases. Per germline, CDR1 MNHNS and CDR2 SASEGT. Unmatched junction bases numbered 2, after V lost 0 bases and J lost 7 bases. This CDR3 has 16 amino acids. As DNA, the CDR3 is TGTGCCAGCAGTGAAGCGGGACTAGCGGGGGGATATACGCAGTATTTT. Its translation: CASSEAGLAGGYTQYF.

This clonotype was seen a handful of times. The chain couples TRBV6-2 or TRBV6-3 to TRBJ2-7; D possibly corresponds to TRBD2 (7 bases). The CDR3 totals 13 residues. Germline CDR1 and CDR2: MNHEY and SVGEGT. The V gene lost 6 bases and the J gene lost 3 bases, with 12 bases spanning the gap. CDR3 coding DNA: TGTGCCAGCAGCCGGGGGGCCCTCTACGAGCAGTACTTC. Encoded protein: CASSRGALYEQYF.

This clonotype appeared a single time. The chain joins TRBV2 to TRBJ1-1; D perhaps matches TRBD1 (5 bases). V lost 7 bases, J lost 0 bases, and 24 bases lay in between. The CDR3 is made up of 18 amino acids. Germline V gene lookup returns CDR1 SNHLY and CDR2 FYNNEI. In nucleotides, the CDR3 is TGTGCCAGCACCGGTACAGGACGGACCACTTTTATGAACACTGAAGCTTTCTTT. This codes for CASTGTGRTTFMNTEAFF.

The V and J genes are TRBV12-3 or TRBV12-4 and TRBJ2-1, with D unresolved. CDR3 length: 15 amino acids. V gave up 3 bases and J gave up 4 bases, with 13 bases separating them. This CDR3 reads CASSLGFPSYNEQFF. The CDR3 DNA is TGTGCCAGCAGTTTGGGATTCCCATCGTACAATGAGCAGTTCTTC.

This clonotype turned up a few times. This sequence joins TRBV7-2 and TRBJ2-5; no clear D. Germline CDR1 is SGHTA and CDR2 is FQGNSA. Between the trimmed V and J ends, which lost 6 bases and 5 bases, there was a span of 10 bases. The CDR3 length is 12 residues. As DNA, the CDR3 is TGTGCCAGCAGAGAGGATGGGGAGACCCAGTACTTC. As protein: CASREDGETQYF.

The chain has TRBV20-1 and TRBJ1-2, with unresolved D. Germline CDR1 reads DFQATT; CDR2 reads SNEGSKA (reference sequence). V was clipped by 6 bases and J by 1 base, with 15 bases between them. There are 14 residues in the CDR3. The chain's CDR3 is CSAYQSSVNYGYTF. CDR3 bases: TGCAGTGCCTACCAAAGCAGTGTTAACTATGGCTACACCTTC.

This chain uses TRBV25-1 with TRBJ2-7; D unresolved. The germline gives CDR1 MGHDK, CDR2 SYGVNS. The CDR3 is 13 amino acids. The V and J ends lost 2 bases and 2 bases respectively, with 7 bases between them. CDR3 in DNA: TGTGCCAGCAGTGAACTCAGTCCCTACGAGCAGTACTTC. It specifies CASSELSPYEQYF.

The chain recombines TRBV7-2 with TRBJ2-3; D remains unclear. CDR1 is SGHTA and CDR2 is FQGNSA in the germline V gene. This CDR3 comprises 13 residues. Trimming left V 3 bases short and J 6 bases short, with 10 bases between. The CDR3 nucleotides read TGTGCCAGCAGCTTCAGGTTCCAGGATACGCAGTATTTT. Translation: CASSFRFQDTQYF. Using reference TRBV7-2 and TRBJ2-3 for the parts outside the CDR3, the full variable domain is GAGVSQSPSNKVTEKGKDVELRCDPISGHTALYWYRQSLGQGLEFLIYFQGNSAPDKSGLPSDRFSAERTGGSVSTLTIQRTQQEDSAVYLCASSFRFQDTQYFGPGTRLTVL.

The chain joins TRBV7-3 to TRBJ2-3; 8 bases match TRBD2. J lost 0 bases, V lost 5 bases, and 7 bases had no gene match. The CDR3 is 16 residues long. Germline CDR1 reads SGHTA; CDR2 reads FQGTGA. The CDR3 DNA reads as TGTGCCAGCAGCCCGACTAGCGTCCTAAGCACAGATACGCAGTATTTT. Its translation is CASSPTSVLSTDTQYF. Together with reference TRBV7-3 and TRBJ2-3, the CDR3 gives the full variable domain: GAGVSQTPSNKVTEKGKYVELRCDPISGHTALYWYRQSLGQGPEFLIYFQGTGAADDSGLPNDRFFAVRPEGSVSTLKIQRTERGDSAVYLCASSPTSVLSTDTQYFGPGTRLTVL.

V and J are TRBV5-1 and TRBJ2-1; TRBD2 agrees at 10 bases. There are 15 residues in the CDR3. Germline V gene lookup returns CDR1 SGHRS and CDR2 YFSETQ. V shed 0 bases, J shed 10 bases, and the junction held 7 bases outside the gene matches. CDR3 in amino acids: CASSLDPAGGREQFF. In DNA form, the CDR3 reads TGCGCCAGCAGCTTGGATCCAGCGGGGGGGAGGGAGCAGTTCTTC.